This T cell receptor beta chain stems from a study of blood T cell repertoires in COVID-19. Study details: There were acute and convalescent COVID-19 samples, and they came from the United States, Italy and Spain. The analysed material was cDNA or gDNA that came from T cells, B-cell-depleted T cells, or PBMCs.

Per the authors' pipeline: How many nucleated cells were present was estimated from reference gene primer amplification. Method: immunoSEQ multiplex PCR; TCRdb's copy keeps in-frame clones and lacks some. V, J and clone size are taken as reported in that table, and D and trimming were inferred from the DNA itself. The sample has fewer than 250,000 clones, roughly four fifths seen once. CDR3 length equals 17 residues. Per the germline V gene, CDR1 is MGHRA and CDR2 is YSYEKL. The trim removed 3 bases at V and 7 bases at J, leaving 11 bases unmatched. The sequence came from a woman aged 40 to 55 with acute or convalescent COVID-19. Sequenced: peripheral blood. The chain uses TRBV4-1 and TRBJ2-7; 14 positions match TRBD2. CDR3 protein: CASSQPTGTSGGREQYF. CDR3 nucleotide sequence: TGCGCCAGCAGCCAGCCCACCGGGACTAGCGGGGGTAGGGAGCAGTACTTC.